The 7 T cell receptor beta chains below come from one sample, sequenced in a study of regulatory T cells in long-lasting Graves disease. Assembly of TCR beta libraries relied on iRepertoire HTBI primers together with Arm-PCR of CDR3 regions. TCRdb used MiXCR to reprocess the multiplex PCR reads, holding one entry per CDR3 protein. This table holds a few hundred thousand distinct CDR3 sequences, 23% found once. Time point of the sample: persistent/refractory GD, antithyroid drugs over 5 years with positive TRAb. Extracted PBMC RNA gave rise to the TCR library. This material consisted of peripheral blood mononuclear cells (PBMCs), taken when the disease was refractory, from a patient treated with antithyroid drugs. The origin of the receptors is a female donor with Graves disease.

V and J are TRBV6-1 and TRBJ1-5; D might be TRBD1 (5 bases). CDR3 length equals 16 residues. V gave up 5 bases and J gave up 2 bases, with 16 bases separating them. Germline CDR1 MNHNS, CDR2 SASEGT. CDR3 sequence (DNA): TGTGCCAGCAGTCCTCGGGGGGACGGACGCAATCAGCCCCAGCATTTT. Protein sequence: CASSPRGDGRNQPQHF.

This clonotype was counted only a few times. The rearrangement joins TRBV19 to TRBJ2-2, with D tentatively TRBD2 (6 bases). CDR3 length: 16 residues. Germline assignment: CDR1 LNHDA and CDR2 SQIVND (reference sequence). V was pared by 3 bases and J by 2 bases, with 13 bases between. CDR3 sequence (DNA): TGTGCCAGTAGTATTCCGGGACTCCCCAACACCGGGGAGCTGTTTTTT. Its protein is CASSIPGLPNTGELFF.

This clonotype has only a few counts. The chain carries TRBV19 and TRBJ2-5; D is unclear. V was shortened by 6 bases and J by 6 bases, with 11 bases between the two germline ends. Germline V gene lookup returns CDR1 LNHDA and CDR2 SQIVND (reference sequence). This CDR3 has 12 residues. CDR3 loop: CASSTSEQTQYF. The CDR3 DNA sequence: TGTGCCAGTAGCACCTCCGAACAGACCCAGTACTTC. The variable domain in full, with the rest retrieved from reference TRBV19 and TRBJ2-5, is DGGITQSPKYLFRKEGQNVTLSCEQNLNHDAMYWYRQDPGQGLRLIYYSQIVNDFQKGDIAEGYSVSREKKESFPLTVTSAQKNPTAFYLCASSTSEQTQYFGPGTRLLVL.

This clonotype showed up many times. The chain couples TRBV6-1 to TRBJ2-7; D not certain. The CDR3 covers 11 residues. CDR1 is MNHNS, CDR2 SASEGT, per germline. The ends were cut back, 8 bases at V and 2 bases at J, with 7 bases in the middle. CDR3 residues: CASGGTYEQYF. The CDR3 region has the DNA TGTGCCAGCGGTGGGACCTACGAGCAGTACTTC.

This clonotype has only a few counts. The rearrangement uses TRBV7-2 and TRBJ2-2; D might be TRBD2 (6 bases). CDR1 and CDR2 (germline): SGHTA, FQGNSA. V dropped 4 bases and J dropped 7 bases, with 16 bases sitting between them. The CDR3 has 15 amino acids. The CDR3 DNA reads as TGTGCCAGCAGCTCGGGGACCCGGGGGAACGGGGAGCTGTTTTTT. Translated: CASSSGTRGNGELFF.

This clonotype showed up many times. The rearrangement uses TRBV2 and TRBJ1-1; the match to TRBD1 covers 7 bases. The CDR3 spans 13 residues. In germline, CDR1 is SNHLY, CDR2 FYNNEI. V dropped 6 bases and J dropped 2; count of bases not matched to a gene: 3. CDR3 residues: CASRRDSNTEAFF. The CDR3 bases are TGTGCCAGCAGGCGGGACAGTAACACTGAAGCTTTCTTT.

The genes are TRBV7-9 and TRBJ1-4, with 8 bases that match TRBD1. Germline V gives CDR1 SEHNR, CDR2 FQNEAQ (reference sequence). The CDR3 has 14 residues. J gave up 5 bases and V 1 base, and 0 bases lay outside the gene matches. The CDR3 loop reads CASSLGDRNEKLFF. In DNA, the CDR3 is TGTGCCAGCAGCTTAGGGGACAGGAATGAAAAACTGTTTTTT.